This T cell receptor (beta chain) was captured in a study of OX40 agonist ivuxolimab in advanced cancers. Background on the study: Those treated in dose escalation had hepatocellular carcinoma, melanoma, renal cell cancer or head and neck cancer.

Findings of the study overall: Both CD4+ and CD8+ T cell populations in blood had undergone clonal expansion by week 6 at 0.1 to 3.0 mg/kg. Expanded clones were, on average, more numerous in CD8+ T cells than in CD4+.

About this clone itself: The antigen is unknown.

The timepoints at which blood was sampled were baseline, cycle 4 day 1, and cycle 7 day 1. The V and J ends lost 6 bases and 3 bases respectively, with 14 bases between them. This CDR3 is built from 14 residues. The germline V gene has CDR1 LNHDA and CDR2 SQIVND (reference sequence). TCRdb's copy holds only in-frame clones and misses some; the assay was immunoSEQ multiplex PCR. The table has tens of thousands of clones, 85% to 90% seen once. The sequencing used CD4+ or CD8+ T cells sorted from blood, collected in a trial of the OX40 agonist ivuxolimab. This sequence joins TRBV19 and TRBJ1-2, with D unresolved. The TCR sequence derives from an adult with an advanced solid tumor such as melanoma, head and neck, liver or kidney cancer. DNA for the CDR3: TGTGCCAGTAGGCACCCCCTATCTGACTATGGCTACACCTTC. Translation: CASRHPLSDYGYTF. The variable domain in full, with the rest retrieved from reference TRBV19 and TRBJ1-2, is DGGITQSPKYLFRKEGQNVTLSCEQNLNHDAMYWYRQDPGQGLRLIYYSQIVNDFQKGDIAEGYSVSREKKESFPLTVTSAQKNPTAFYLCASRHPLSDYGYTFGSGTRLTVV.